Below, 26 T cell receptor beta chains from the same sample are listed, as sequenced in a study of blood T cell repertoires in COVID-19. The table came from immunoSEQ multiplex PCR; TCRdb's copy has only in-frame clones and leaves some out. The sample has approximately 21,000 clones, about 90% seen once; the top ten hold 5.5% to 7%. Source material: peripheral blood. The source is a woman aged 80 or over with active COVID-19.

The sample holds one count of this clone. The chain combines TRBV4-3 with TRBJ2-7, with 12 bases that match TRBD1. V lost 2 bases and J lost 5; bases outside the gene matches: 4. The germline V gene encodes CDR1 LGHNA and CDR2 YSLEER. This CDR3 is built from 15 residues. The CDR3 reads CASSQPGQGANEQYF. The CDR3, as DNA: TGCGCCAGCAGCCAACCGGGACAGGGGGCGAACGAGCAGTACTTC.

The chain is built from TRBV6-2 or TRBV6-3 and TRBJ2-3; 14 bases match TRBD2. Losses at the gene ends were 2 bases for V and 3 bases for J; bases not matched to a gene: 13. This CDR3 is built from 20 residues. Germline assignment: CDR1 MNHEY and CDR2 SVGEGT. The CDR3 region has the DNA TGTGCCAGCAGTTACCCACTTGGGGGACTAGCGGGGGTTGGAACAGATACGCAGTATTTT. Translating it yields CASSYPLGGLAGVGTDTQYF.

The genes are TRBV11-2 and TRBJ2-1; 8 positions agree with TRBD1. V shed 2 bases and J 4 bases; nucleotides not matched to a gene: 7. This CDR3 has 16 amino acids. Germline-derived CDR1 and CDR2 are SGHAT and FQNNGV. CDR3: CASSLRGDRSYNEQFF. DNA of the CDR3: TGTGCCAGCAGCTTAAGGGGGGACAGGTCGTACAATGAGCAGTTCTTC.

The V and J genes are TRBV9 and TRBJ2-3; D unresolved. The CDR3 covers 13 residues. Trimming removed 0 bases at V and 1 base at J, with 3 bases between. The germline CDR1 and CDR2 sequences are SGDLS and YYNGEE. The CDR3 is CASSVGGTDTQYF. The CDR3, as DNA: TGTGCCAGCAGCGTAGGAGGCACAGATACGCAGTATTTT.

This clone was recorded a few times. The rearrangement links TRBV2 to TRBJ2-5; D is possibly TRBD2 (6 bases). V was clipped by 7 bases and J by 3 bases, with 12 bases between them. CDR1 and CDR2 from the germline V gene are SNHLY and FYNNEI. The CDR3 spans 13 residues. CDR3 DNA sequence: TGTGCCAGCACCCGCTGGAGGGAAGAGACCCAGTACTTC. It codes for CASTRWREETQYF. The full variable domain, completed using reference TRBV2 and TRBJ2-5, is EPEVTQTPSHQVTQMGQEVILRCVPISNHLYFYWYRQILGQKVEFLVSFYNNEISEKSEIFDDQFSVERPDGSNFTLKIRSTKLEDSAMYFCASTRWREETQYFGPGTRLLVL.

This clone has just one count. The CDR3 nucleotides read TGTGCCAGCCAGGCTAGCGGGGGTGGGACAGATACGCAGTATTTT. Amino acid sequence: CASQASGGGTDTQYF. This rearrangement joins TRBV6-5 to TRBJ2-3; 10 bases are a match to TRBD2. The CDR3 runs 15 residues. Germline lookup yields CDR1 MNHEY and CDR2 SVGAGI. The V and J ends lost 8 bases and 3 bases, in that order; junction bases with no gene match: 8.

V is TRBV19 and J is TRBJ1-1, with D tentatively TRBD1 (5 bases). This CDR3 spans 13 amino acids. Germline V gives CDR1 LNHDA, CDR2 SQIVND (reference sequence). V lost 3 bases and J 11 bases, leaving 16 bases between the germline ends. The DNA of the CDR3 is TGTGCCAGTAGTATTGGGGCAGCACCATGGGCTTTCTTT. Translating gives CASSIGAAPWAFF.

The chain joins TRBV20-1 to TRBJ2-1; unclear D gene. Trimming removed 1 base from V and 9 bases from J, with 7 bases in between. Germline CDR1 DFQATT, CDR2 SNEGSKA (reference sequence). This CDR3 has 11 amino acids. CDR3 coding DNA: TGCAGTGCTAGAGCCCTGAGTGAGCAGTTCTTC. Protein: CSARALSEQFF.

V and J are TRBV4-1 and TRBJ1-4; D is ambiguous. The CDR3 covers 14 residues. Trimming cost V 0 bases and J 7 bases, with 9 bases left between them. From germline, CDR1 is MGHRA and CDR2 YSYEKL. The DNA of the CDR3 is TGCGCCAGCAGCCAAGATAGCAGCTCTGAAAAACTGTTTTTT. Its translation: CASSQDSSSEKLFF.

The genes are TRBV30 and TRBJ1-5, with 9 bases aligning to TRBD1. In germline, CDR1 is GTSNPN, CDR2 SVGIG (reference sequence). This CDR3 has 15 residues. The V gene end was trimmed by 2 bases and the J gene end by 7 bases; junction bases not matched to a gene: 9. The CDR3 DNA reads TGTGCCTGGAGTCCCGGGACAGGGTCGGGACAGCCCCAGCATTTT. Protein: CAWSPGTGSGQPQHF. Filled out from reference TRBV30 and TRBJ1-5, the complete variable domain reads SQTIHQWPATLVQPVGSPLSLECTVEGTSNPNLYWYRQAAGRGLQLLFYSVGIGQISSEVPQNLSASRPQDRQFILSSKKLLLSDSGFYLCAWSPGTGSGQPQHFGDGTRLSIL.

This chain joins TRBV5-1 and TRBJ2-7; 7 bases map to TRBD1. The CDR3 runs 13 residues. Trimming cost V 5 bases and J 2 bases; bases outside gene matches: 4. Germline V gene sequence: CDR1 SGHRS, CDR2 YFSETQ. The CDR3 bases are TGCGCCAGCAGTCCGGGACAGCCCTACGAGCAGTACTTC. It codes for CASSPGQPYEQYF.

The CDR3 here is CASRWTSGGAWTGELFF. CDR3 DNA: TGTGCCAGTAGATGGACTAGCGGGGGGGCCTGGACCGGGGAGCTGTTTTTT. The chain is built from TRBV19 and TRBJ2-2; the match to TRBD2 covers 15 bases. V trimming: 6 bases; J trimming: 5 bases; junction bases outside the gene matches: 7. The CDR3 covers 17 residues. CDR1 is LNHDA, CDR2 SQIVND, per germline (reference sequence).

This clone is a singleton in its sample. The chain carries TRBV19 and TRBJ1-4, with a possible D match to TRBD1 (6 bases). This CDR3 spans 16 amino acids. Germline-derived CDR1 and CDR2 are LNHDA and SQIVND (reference sequence). V was clipped by 7 bases and J by 5 bases, with 20 bases between them. The CDR3 sequence is CASMVRGGAINEKLFF. In DNA form, the CDR3 reads TGTGCCAGTATGGTGCGCGGGGGGGCGATAAATGAAAAACTGTTTTTT.

This clone has just one count. The chain is built from TRBV19 and TRBJ2-3; tentative D call: TRBD1 (6 bases). V gave up 9 bases and J gave up 1 base, with 17 bases separating them. The CDR3 runs 15 residues. In germline, CDR1 is LNHDA, CDR2 SQIVND (reference sequence). The CDR3 reads CASNDGGGGTDTQYF. CDR3 in DNA: TGTGCCAGCAATGATGGGGGCGGAGGCACAGATACGCAGTATTTT. The full variable domain, in which reference TRBV19 and TRBJ2-3 provide the parts outside the CDR3, is DGGITQSPKYLFRKEGQNVTLSCEQNLNHDAMYWYRQDPGQGLRLIYYSQIVNDFQKGDIAEGYSVSREKKESFPLTVTSAQKNPTAFYLCASNDGGGGTDTQYFGPGTRLTVL.

V gene TRBV6-5 combines with J gene TRBJ2-7; 10 nucleotides line up with TRBD1. The CDR3 has 13 residues. Trimming took 6 bases from V and 10 from J; bases not matched to a gene: 9. CDR1 and CDR2 from the germline V gene are MNHEY and SVGAGI. Written as DNA, the CDR3 is TGTGCCAGCAGACCGCCGGGACAGGGGCCCCAGTACTTC. As protein: CASRPPGQGPQYF.

The chain joins TRBV6-5 to TRBJ2-1; 9 nucleotides align to TRBD2. Germline lookup yields CDR1 MNHEY and CDR2 SVGAGI. V was pared by 7 bases and J by 5 bases, with 9 bases of the junction left unmatched. The length of the CDR3 is 15 residues. CDR3 coding DNA: TGTGCCAGCACCCCTTGGAGCGGGGGGAACAATGAGCAGTTCTTC. Its protein product is CASTPWSGGNNEQFF.

The rearrangement joins TRBV4-3 to TRBJ1-1; D is unclear. The CDR3 is made up of 14 amino acids. From germline, CDR1 is LGHNA and CDR2 YSLEER. The germline V and J ends were trimmed by 0 bases and 1 base, with 6 bases remaining between them. CDR3 protein: CASSQDTANTEAFF. The CDR3 nucleotides are TGCGCCAGCAGCCAAGATACAGCGAACACTGAAGCTTTCTTT.

The rearrangement uses TRBV10-3 and TRBJ2-6; D uncertain. CDR3 length: 16 amino acids. From germline, CDR1 is ENHRY and CDR2 SYGVKD. V was clipped by 1 base and J by 0 bases, with 7 bases between them. The CDR3 loop reads CAISELAGSGANVLTF. The CDR3 nucleotides read TGTGCCATCAGTGAGTTGGCTGGCTCTGGGGCCAACGTCCTGACTTTC.

The chain employs TRBV4-1 and TRBJ2-7; 7 nucleotides agree with TRBD2. The trim removed 0 bases at V and 5 bases at J, leaving 4 bases unmatched. This CDR3 comprises 14 residues. Germline CDR1 reads MGHRA; CDR2 reads YSYEKL. CDR3 sequence: CASSQDGLDDEQYF. For the CDR3, the DNA is TGCGCCAGCAGCCAAGATGGACTAGATGACGAGCAGTACTTC.

The V and J genes are TRBV4-1 and TRBJ1-2; TRBD1 aligns across 8 bases. Trimming cost V 1 base and J 6 bases; bases outside gene matches: 10. The germline V gene has CDR1 MGHRA and CDR2 YSYEKL. This CDR3 is built from 16 residues. The CDR3 spells CASSQGLRQGRDGYTF. The CDR3 DNA sequence: TGCGCCAGCAGCCAAGGACTAAGACAGGGGCGGGATGGCTACACCTTC.

The rearrangement joins TRBV6-2 or TRBV6-3 to TRBJ2-7; a possible D gene is TRBD1 (5 bases). V was pared by 6 bases and J by 7 bases, with 25 bases between. The CDR3 is made up of 16 amino acids. CDR1 MNHEY and CDR2 SVGEGT come from the germline V gene. The CDR3 DNA reads TGTGCCAGCAGCCACTCGCAGACTGGGGCGCCCGGGGAGCAGTACTTC. Translation gives CASSHSQTGAPGEQYF.

V is TRBV11-2 and J is TRBJ2-7; D remains unclear. Germline CDR1 is SGHAT and CDR2 is FQNNGV. The CDR3 loop spans 11 amino acids. With 0 bases removed from V and 9 bases from J, the gap between germline ends came to 6 bases. CDR3 nucleotide sequence: TGTGCCAGCAGCTTAGATCTCGGGCAGTACTTC. It is translated as CASSLDLGQYF.

The chain carries TRBV5-6 and TRBJ1-2, with D unresolved. Germline CDR1 SGHDT, CDR2 YYEEEE. Trimming removed 4 bases from V and 4 bases from J, with 11 bases in between. This CDR3 contains 13 residues. The CDR3 loop is CASSHSGFYGYTF. The CDR3 nucleotides read TGTGCCAGCAGCCACTCGGGATTCTATGGCTACACCTTC.

This chain uses TRBV11-2 with TRBJ1-4, with no clear D. CDR1 is SGHAT and CDR2 is FQNNGV in the germline V gene. V lost 0 bases and J lost 0, with 5 bases in between. This CDR3 spans 15 amino acids. This CDR3 is CASSLDRATNEKLFF. The CDR3 DNA follows: TGTGCCAGCAGCTTAGATCGTGCAACTAATGAAAAACTGTTTTTT.

J is TRBJ1-2 and V is TRBV5-6; D is possibly TRBD1 (6 bases). This CDR3 spans 14 amino acids. Trimming took off 3 bases at V and 7 bases at J, with 16 bases between the two ends. Germline values: CDR1 SGHDT, CDR2 YYEEEE. CDR3 residues: CASSYGQGSLGYTF. CDR3 coding DNA: TGTGCCAGCAGCTATGGCCAGGGGTCGCTTGGCTACACCTTC.

This clone was counted only a few times. The chain employs TRBV5-1 and TRBJ2-7, with 8 bases aligning to TRBD1. Germline V CDR1 and CDR2: SGHRS, YFSETQ. CDR3 length equals 16 residues. V trimming: 0 bases; J trimming: 0 bases; junction bases outside the gene matches: 5. The DNA of the CDR3 is TGCGCCAGCAGCTTGGGTAGGACAGGGAGCTCCTACGAGCAGTACTTC. Residues: CASSLGRTGSSYEQYF.